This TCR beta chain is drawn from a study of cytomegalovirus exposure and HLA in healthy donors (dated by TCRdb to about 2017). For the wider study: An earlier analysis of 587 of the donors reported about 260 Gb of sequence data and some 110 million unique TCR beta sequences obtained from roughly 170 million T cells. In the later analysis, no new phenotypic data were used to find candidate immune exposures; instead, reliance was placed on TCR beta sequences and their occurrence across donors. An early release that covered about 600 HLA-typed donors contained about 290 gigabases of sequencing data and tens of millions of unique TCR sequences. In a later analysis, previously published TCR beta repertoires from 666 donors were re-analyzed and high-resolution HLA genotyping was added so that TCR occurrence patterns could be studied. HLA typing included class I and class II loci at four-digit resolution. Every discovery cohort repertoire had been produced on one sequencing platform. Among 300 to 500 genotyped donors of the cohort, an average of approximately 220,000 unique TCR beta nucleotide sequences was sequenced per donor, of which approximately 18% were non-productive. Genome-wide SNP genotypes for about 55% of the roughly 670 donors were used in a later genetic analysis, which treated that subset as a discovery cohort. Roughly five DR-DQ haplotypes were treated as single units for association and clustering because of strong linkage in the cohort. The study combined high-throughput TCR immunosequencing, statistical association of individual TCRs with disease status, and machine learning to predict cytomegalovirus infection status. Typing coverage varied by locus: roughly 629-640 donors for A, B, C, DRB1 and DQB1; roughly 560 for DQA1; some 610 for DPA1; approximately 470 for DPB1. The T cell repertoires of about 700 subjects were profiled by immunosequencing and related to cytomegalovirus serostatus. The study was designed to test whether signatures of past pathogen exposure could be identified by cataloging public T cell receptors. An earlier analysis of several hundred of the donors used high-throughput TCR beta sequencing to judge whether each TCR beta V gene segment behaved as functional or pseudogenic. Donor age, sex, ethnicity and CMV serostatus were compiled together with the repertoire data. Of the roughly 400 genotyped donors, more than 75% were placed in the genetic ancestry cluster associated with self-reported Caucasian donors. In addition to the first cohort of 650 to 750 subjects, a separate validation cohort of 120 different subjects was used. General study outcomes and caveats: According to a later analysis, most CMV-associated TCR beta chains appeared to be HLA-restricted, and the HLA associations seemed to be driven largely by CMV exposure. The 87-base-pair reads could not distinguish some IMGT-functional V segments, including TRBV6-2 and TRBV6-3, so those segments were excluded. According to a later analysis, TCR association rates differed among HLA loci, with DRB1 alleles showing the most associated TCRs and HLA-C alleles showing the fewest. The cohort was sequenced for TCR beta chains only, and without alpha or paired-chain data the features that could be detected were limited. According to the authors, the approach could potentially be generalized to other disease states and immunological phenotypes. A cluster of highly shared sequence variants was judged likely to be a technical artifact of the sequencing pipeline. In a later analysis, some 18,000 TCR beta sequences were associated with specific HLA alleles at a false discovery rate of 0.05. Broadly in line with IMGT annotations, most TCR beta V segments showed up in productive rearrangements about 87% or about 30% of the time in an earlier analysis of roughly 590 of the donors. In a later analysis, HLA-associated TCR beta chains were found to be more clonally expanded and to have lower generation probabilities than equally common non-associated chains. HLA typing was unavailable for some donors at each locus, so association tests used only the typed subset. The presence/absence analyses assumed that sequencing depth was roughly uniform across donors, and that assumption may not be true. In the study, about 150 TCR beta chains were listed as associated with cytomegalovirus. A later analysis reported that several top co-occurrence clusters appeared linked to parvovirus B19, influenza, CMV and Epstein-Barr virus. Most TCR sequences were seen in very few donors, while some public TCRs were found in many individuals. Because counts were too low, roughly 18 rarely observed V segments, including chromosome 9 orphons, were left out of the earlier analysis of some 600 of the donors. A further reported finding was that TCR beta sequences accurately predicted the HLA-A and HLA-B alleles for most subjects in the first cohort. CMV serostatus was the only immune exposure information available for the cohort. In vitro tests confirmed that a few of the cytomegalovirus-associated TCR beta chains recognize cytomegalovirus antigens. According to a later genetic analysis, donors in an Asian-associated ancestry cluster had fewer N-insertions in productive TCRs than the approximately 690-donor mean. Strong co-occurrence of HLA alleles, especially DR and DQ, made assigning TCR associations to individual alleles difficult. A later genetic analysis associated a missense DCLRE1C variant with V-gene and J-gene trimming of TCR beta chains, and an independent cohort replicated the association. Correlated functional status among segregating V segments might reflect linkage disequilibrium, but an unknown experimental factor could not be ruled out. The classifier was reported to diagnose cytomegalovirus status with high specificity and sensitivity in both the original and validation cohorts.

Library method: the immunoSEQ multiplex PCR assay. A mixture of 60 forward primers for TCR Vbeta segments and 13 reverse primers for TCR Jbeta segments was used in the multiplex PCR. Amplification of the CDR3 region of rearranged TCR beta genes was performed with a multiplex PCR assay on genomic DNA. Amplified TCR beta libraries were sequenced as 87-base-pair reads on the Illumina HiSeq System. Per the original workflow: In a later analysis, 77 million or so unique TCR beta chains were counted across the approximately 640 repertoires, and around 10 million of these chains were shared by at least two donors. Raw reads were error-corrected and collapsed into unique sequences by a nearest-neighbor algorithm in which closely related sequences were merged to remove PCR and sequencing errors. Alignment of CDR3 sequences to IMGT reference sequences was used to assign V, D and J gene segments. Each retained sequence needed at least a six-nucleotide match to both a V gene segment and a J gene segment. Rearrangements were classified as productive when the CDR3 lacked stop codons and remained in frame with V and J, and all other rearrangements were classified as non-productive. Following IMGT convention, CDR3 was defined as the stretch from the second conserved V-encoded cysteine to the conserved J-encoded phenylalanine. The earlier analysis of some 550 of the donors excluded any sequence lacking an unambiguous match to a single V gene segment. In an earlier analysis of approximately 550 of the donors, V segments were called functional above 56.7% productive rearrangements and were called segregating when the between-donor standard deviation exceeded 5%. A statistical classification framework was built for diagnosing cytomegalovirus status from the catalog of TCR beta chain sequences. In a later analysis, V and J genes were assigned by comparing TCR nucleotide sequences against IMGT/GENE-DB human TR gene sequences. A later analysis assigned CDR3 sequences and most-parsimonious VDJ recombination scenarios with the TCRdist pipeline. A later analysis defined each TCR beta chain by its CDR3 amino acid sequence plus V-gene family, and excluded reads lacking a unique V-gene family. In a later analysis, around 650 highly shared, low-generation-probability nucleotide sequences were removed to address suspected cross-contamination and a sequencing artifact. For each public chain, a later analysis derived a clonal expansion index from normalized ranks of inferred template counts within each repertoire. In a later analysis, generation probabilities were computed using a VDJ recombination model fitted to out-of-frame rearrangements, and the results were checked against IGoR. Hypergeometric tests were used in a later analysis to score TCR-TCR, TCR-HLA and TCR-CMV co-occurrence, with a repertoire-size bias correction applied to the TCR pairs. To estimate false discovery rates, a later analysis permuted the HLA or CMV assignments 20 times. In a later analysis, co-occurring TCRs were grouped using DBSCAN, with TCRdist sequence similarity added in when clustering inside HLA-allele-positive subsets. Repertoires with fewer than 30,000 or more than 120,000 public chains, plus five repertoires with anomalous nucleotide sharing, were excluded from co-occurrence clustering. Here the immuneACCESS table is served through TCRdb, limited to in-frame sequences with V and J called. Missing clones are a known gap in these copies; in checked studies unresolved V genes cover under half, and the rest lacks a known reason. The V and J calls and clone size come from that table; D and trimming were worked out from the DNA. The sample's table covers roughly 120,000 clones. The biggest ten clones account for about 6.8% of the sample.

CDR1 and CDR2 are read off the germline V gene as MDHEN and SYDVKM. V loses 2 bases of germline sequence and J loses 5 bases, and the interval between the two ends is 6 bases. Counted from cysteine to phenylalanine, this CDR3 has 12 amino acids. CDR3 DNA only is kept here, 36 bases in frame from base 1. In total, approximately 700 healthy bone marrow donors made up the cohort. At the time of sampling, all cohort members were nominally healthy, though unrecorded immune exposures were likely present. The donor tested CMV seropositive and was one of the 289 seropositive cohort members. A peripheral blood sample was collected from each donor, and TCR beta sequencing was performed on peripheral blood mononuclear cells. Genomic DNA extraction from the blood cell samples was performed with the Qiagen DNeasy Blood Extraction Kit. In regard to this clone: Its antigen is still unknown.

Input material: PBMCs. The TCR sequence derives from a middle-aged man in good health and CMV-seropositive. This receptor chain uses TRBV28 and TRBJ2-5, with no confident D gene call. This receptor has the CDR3 CASSLQVETQYF. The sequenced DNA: TGTGCCAGCAGTTTACAGGTGGAGACCCAGTACTTC.